A selection of T cell receptor beta chains follows, all from one sample in a study of blood T cell repertoires in COVID-19. Measured with immunoSEQ multiplex PCR; TCRdb has only the in-frame clones, and not every one. Of some 150,000 clones detected, approximately 86% appear once; the ten largest clones hold around 0.91%. Specimen: peripheral blood. The origin of the receptors is a woman in her forties or fifties with acute or convalescent COVID-19. The CDR3 runs from the conserved cysteine through the conserved F or W. The D gene is left open where the match is weak. Expanded clones are given a class, and other clones once, few, many or no size at all.

cdr3_length	j_call	clone_size	d_call	v_call	cdr3_aa	cdr3_nt
14	TRBJ1-4	-	-	TRBV6-4	CASTAPQVNEKLFF	TGTGCCAGCACTGCCCCCCAGGTCAATGAAAAACTGTTTTTT
14	TRBJ2-3	-	TRBD2	TRBV25-1	CASSEGGTTDTQYF	TGTGCCAGCAGTGAGGGGGGGACCACAGATACGCAGTATTTT
13	TRBJ1-2	-	-	TRBV19	CASSPANSLGYTF	TGTGCCAGTAGTCCCGCGAACAGCTTAGGCTACACCTTC
17	TRBJ2-1	-	TRBD2	TRBV5-6	CASSPSGSRSSYNEQFF	TGTGCCAGCAGCCCTAGCGGGTCCCGGAGCTCCTACAATGAGCAGTTCTTC
14	TRBJ2-7	-	TRBD1	TRBV3-1/TRBV3-2	CASSPRGPFYEQYF	TGTGCCAGCAGCCCCAGGGGGCCCTTCTACGAGCAGTACTTC
12	TRBJ2-2	-	-	TRBV23-1	CASIRGTGELFF	TGCGCCAGCATACGCGGCACCGGGGAGCTGTTTTTT
13	TRBJ1-2	-	-	TRBV30	CAWSLGANYGYTF	TGTGCCTGGAGTTTGGGAGCTAACTATGGCTACACCTTC
15	TRBJ2-2	-	TRBD1	TRBV6-5	CASSRTGRGTGELFF	TGTGCCAGCAGCAGGACAGGGCGAGGCACCGGGGAGCTGTTTTTT
14	TRBJ2-7	-	TRBD2	TRBV28	CASRRGASSYEQYF	TGTGCCAGCCGGCGGGGGGCCAGCTCCTACGAGCAGTACTTC
17	TRBJ2-4	once	TRBD2	TRBV2	CASRSSGRGGAKNIQYF	TGTGCCAGCAGGTCTAGCGGGAGAGGGGGGGCCAAAAACATTCAGTACTTC